The 15 T cell receptor beta chains below were found in one sample sequenced in a study of cytomegalovirus exposure and HLA in healthy donors (dated by TCRdb to the late 2010s). Library creation used the immunoSEQ multiplex PCR assay. For the multiplex PCR, a mixture combining 60 forward primers for TCR Vbeta segments and 13 reverse primers for TCR Jbeta segments was used. TCRdb holds this immuneACCESS table with in-frame rearrangements only. Some clones are missing; in checked studies, unresolved V genes explain under half, and the rest has no known cause. This sample holds some 170,000 clones; 70% to 80% were observed only once. In total, the top ten clones hold 3.7% of the sample. What was sequenced was PBMCs. These receptors came from a man younger than 45 in good health and CMV-seropositive.

This sequence joins TRBV5-4 and TRBJ2-2; D is possibly TRBD1 (5 bases). This CDR3 spans 17 amino acids. From germline, CDR1 is SGHNT and CDR2 YYREEE (reference sequence). V lost 1 base to trimming and J lost 4 bases, with 17 bases between them. CDR3 coding DNA: TGTGCCAGCAGCTTGATCGGGCAGGGCTTGATCACCGGGGAGCTGTTTTTT. This encodes CASSLIGQGLITGELFF.

The chain carries TRBV29-1 and TRBJ2-2, with 8 bases lining up with TRBD1. The CDR3 length is 16 residues. In germline, CDR1 is SQVTM, CDR2 ANQGSEA. Trimming took 0 bases from V and 6 from J; bases not matched to a gene: 9. CDR3 region: CSVEDLGQGDAGELFF. In DNA, the CDR3 is TGCAGCGTTGAAGATCTCGGACAGGGTGACGCCGGGGAGCTGTTTTTT.

This rearrangement joins TRBV6-1 to TRBJ1-6, with D possibly matching TRBD1 (6 bases). The germline V and J ends were trimmed by 2 bases and 0 bases, with 17 bases remaining between them. The CDR3 contains 19 residues. Germline V gives CDR1 MNHNS, CDR2 SASEGT. The CDR3 loop is CASSERGTLLTSYNSPLHF. The DNA for the CDR3 is TGTGCCAGCAGTGAAAGGGGGACACTTCTCACCTCCTATAATTCACCCCTCCACTTT.

This clone was counted a single time. The chain links TRBV6-5 to TRBJ1-2, with D tentatively TRBD1 (5 bases). The CDR3 has 11 residues. Germline assignment: CDR1 MNHEY and CDR2 SVGAGI. Deletions cut 8 bases from V and 11 bases from J, with 15 bases between. This CDR3 reads CASGSAGTYTF. Written as DNA, the CDR3 is TGTGCCAGCGGTTCGGCCGGGACTTACACCTTC.

The rearrangement joins TRBV19 to TRBJ1-5; a weak D match, TRBD1 (5 bases). From germline, CDR1 is LNHDA and CDR2 SQIVND (reference sequence). The CDR3 spans 14 residues. V gave up 4 bases and J gave up 3 bases, with 10 bases separating them. The CDR3 sequence: CASSTTGDNQPQHF. Here the CDR3 DNA reads TGTGCCAGTAGTACAACAGGTGACAATCAGCCCCAGCATTTT. Using reference TRBV19 and TRBJ1-5 for the parts outside the CDR3, the full variable domain is DGGITQSPKYLFRKEGQNVTLSCEQNLNHDAMYWYRQDPGQGLRLIYYSQIVNDFQKGDIAEGYSVSREKKESFPLTVTSAQKNPTAFYLCASSTTGDNQPQHFGDGTRLSIL.

A single count supports this clone. This sequence joins TRBV19 and TRBJ2-1; 9 bases line up with TRBD1. CDR3 length: 15 residues. Germline loops: CDR1 LNHDA, CDR2 SQIVND (reference sequence). Germline trimming cut 3 bases from V and 6 bases from J; bases unmatched to any gene: 6. CDR3 nucleotides: TGTGCCAGTAGTATCCGGGACAGGGCGCTCAATGAGCAGTTCTTC. Translated: CASSIRDRALNEQFF.

This chain uses TRBV5-1 with TRBJ1-5; D perhaps matches TRBD1 (5 bases). V dropped 1 base and J dropped 2 bases, with 13 bases sitting between them. The germline gives CDR1 SGHRS, CDR2 YFSETQ. This CDR3 region has 16 residues. The CDR3 nucleotides read TGCGCCAGCAGCTTGAGGTCAGGGAGGGGCAATCAGCCCCAGCATTTT. Protein: CASSLRSGRGNQPQHF.

This clone was counted only a few times. The V and J genes are TRBV2 and TRBJ1-2; tentative D call: TRBD1 (5 bases). Germline loops: CDR1 SNHLY, CDR2 FYNNEI. The CDR3 totals 12 residues. Trimming stripped 4 bases from V and 4 bases from J, with 7 bases between. CDR3 coding DNA: TGTGCCAGCAGTGCGGGGGGCTATGGCTACACCTTC. Amino acids: CASSAGGYGYTF.

The J gene is TRBJ2-5, the V gene TRBV19, with TRBD1 as a possible D gene (6 bases). Germline V gives CDR1 LNHDA, CDR2 SQIVND (reference sequence). V shed 3 bases and J shed 5 bases, with 13 bases lying between them. The CDR3 has 14 residues. This chain's CDR3 is CASSIGGRSETQYF. CDR3 coding DNA: TGTGCCAGTAGTATTGGGGGCAGATCGGAGACCCAGTACTTC.

This sequence joins TRBV7-9 and TRBJ2-3, with D possibly being TRBD2 (6 bases). Trimming shortened V by 1 base and J by 5 bases, and 13 bases separated the two germline ends. The CDR3 has 15 residues. Germline lookup yields CDR1 SEHNR and CDR2 FQNEAQ (reference sequence). The DNA of the CDR3 is TGTGCCAGCAGCTTAGATTGGCGGGGTAGAGATACGCAGTATTTT. Translating gives CASSLDWRGRDTQYF. Drawing the rest from reference TRBV7-9 and TRBJ2-3, the complete variable domain is DTGVSQNPRHKITKRGQNVTFRCDPISEHNRLYWYRQTLGQGPEFLTYFQNEAQLEKSRLLSDRFSAERPKGSFSTLEIQRTEQGDSAMYLCASSLDWRGRDTQYFGPGTRLTVL.

This chain links TRBV4-1 with TRBJ2-3, with D possibly matching TRBD1 (5 bases). The CDR3 has 16 amino acids. Trimming removed 4 bases at V and 4 bases at J, with 18 bases between. Looked up from germline, CDR1 is MGHRA and CDR2 is YSYEKL. This CDR3 reads CASSPFLPRDPDTQYF. The DNA for the CDR3 is TGCGCCAGCAGCCCCTTCCTCCCCAGGGATCCAGATACGCAGTATTTT.

The chain has TRBV6-1 and TRBJ1-4; 8 bases fit TRBD1. Losses at the gene ends were 6 bases for V and 6 bases for J; bases not matched to a gene: 3. The CDR3 is made up of 13 amino acids. The germline gives CDR1 MNHNS, CDR2 SASEGT. Here the CDR3 reads CASSGQGYEKLFF. CDR3 in DNA: TGTGCCAGCAGCGGACAGGGTTATGAAAAACTGTTTTTT.

V and J are TRBV5-4 and TRBJ1-5, with 9 nucleotides matching TRBD1. The CDR3 is 14 residues long. Looked up from germline, CDR1 is SGHNT and CDR2 is YYREEE (reference sequence). J lost 2 bases, V lost 5 bases, and 2 bases had no gene match. The chain's CDR3 is CASRWDRGNQPQHF. DNA for the CDR3: TGTGCCAGCAGATGGGACAGGGGCAATCAGCCCCAGCATTTT.

This clone was seen more than once but under ten times. The chain employs TRBV5-1 and TRBJ1-1; TRBD1 might be the D (6 bases). Germline values: CDR1 SGHRS, CDR2 YFSETQ. This CDR3 has 11 residues. Between the trimmed V and J ends, which lost 3 bases and 6 bases, there was a span of 6 bases. The CDR3 DNA reads TGCGCCAGCAGCTCAGGGGCTGAAGCTTTCTTT. Amino acids: CASSSGAEAFF. Full variable domain (rest looked up from reference TRBV5-1 and TRBJ1-1): KAGVTQTPRYLIKTRGQQVTLSCSPISGHRSVSWYQQTPGQGLQFLFEYFSETQRNKGNFPGRFSGRQFSNSRSEMNVSTLELGDSALYLCASSSGAEAFFGQGTRLTVV.

This chain joins TRBV9 and TRBJ2-1, with 14 bases lining up with TRBD2. The CDR3 contains 16 residues. J gave up 9 bases and V 4 bases, and 9 bases lay outside the gene matches. The germline V gene encodes CDR1 SGDLS and CDR2 YYNGEE. CDR3 residues: CASSNTGTSGGGEQFF. The CDR3 DNA sequence: TGTGCCAGCAGCAATACCGGGACTAGCGGGGGTGGTGAGCAGTTCTTC.